The 15 T cell receptor beta chains below were found in one sample sequenced in a study of blood T cell repertoires in COVID-19. Clones were sequenced by immunoSEQ multiplex PCR, and TCRdb holds only the in-frame ones, with some missing. Of 250,000 or so clones in the sample, 70% to 75% were seen once. Sequencing was done on a sample of peripheral blood. The receptors derive from a woman of 80 years or more with acute or convalescent COVID-19.

The V call is TRBV2, the J call TRBJ1-4, with 9 nucleotides matching TRBD1. In germline, CDR1 is SNHLY, CDR2 FYNNEI. Germline trimming cut 6 bases from V and 7 bases from J; bases unmatched to any gene: 6. There are 14 residues in the CDR3. CDR3 loop: CASRPRDRVEKLFF. Written as DNA, the CDR3 is TGTGCCAGCAGGCCCCGGGACAGGGTTGAAAAACTGTTTTTT.

The gene calls are TRBV14 and TRBJ2-7; no clear D gene. With 2 bases removed from V and 0 bases from J, the gap between germline ends came to 5 bases. Germline CDR1 reads SGHDN; CDR2 reads FVKESK. The CDR3 is 13 residues long. CDR3 sequence: CASSQFSSYEQYF. The CDR3 DNA follows: TGTGCCAGCAGCCAATTCTCCTCCTACGAGCAGTACTTC.

V usage is TRBV11-2 and J usage is TRBJ2-5; possible D gene TRBD2, 5 bases. Germline V gene data show CDR1 as SGHAT and CDR2 as FQNNGV. The CDR3 has 15 amino acids. V lost 5 bases, J lost 1 base, and 14 bases lay in between. CDR3 residues: CASSPSPGFQETQYF. Here the CDR3 DNA reads TGTGCCAGCAGCCCTTCCCCGGGATTCCAAGAGACCCAGTACTTC. The full variable domain, in which reference TRBV11-2 and TRBJ2-5 provide the parts outside the CDR3, is EAGVAQSPRYKIIEKRQSVAFWCNPISGHATLYWYQQILGQGPKLLIQFQNNGVVDDSQLPKDRFSAERLKGVDSTLKIQPAKLEDSAVYLCASSPSPGFQETQYFGPGTRLLVL.

J is TRBJ1-6 and V is TRBV2, with 7 bases matching TRBD1. Trimming at V came to 6 bases and at J to 7 bases, leaving 9 bases not matched to a gene. Germline V CDR1 and CDR2: SNHLY, FYNNEI. The CDR3 is 15 amino acids. Written as DNA, the CDR3 is TGTGCCAGCAGAAACGCGGGACAGTCAAATTCACCCCTCCACTTT. It encodes CASRNAGQSNSPLHF.

This clone was counted ten times or more. The V call is TRBV6-5, the J call TRBJ2-1; tentative D call: TRBD1 (6 bases). V shed 7 bases and J shed 2 bases, with 15 bases lying between them. Looked up from germline, CDR1 is MNHEY and CDR2 is SVGAGI. The CDR3 contains 15 residues. In nucleotides, the CDR3 is TGTGCCAGCAAAGAGGGACACCTCACCTACAATGAGCAGTTCTTC. Its translation: CASKEGHLTYNEQFF.

The table lists this clone with many counts. The chain joins TRBV5-4 to TRBJ1-3; D remains unclear. Trimming removed 4 bases at V and 2 bases at J, with 13 bases between. The CDR3 sequence is 15 residues long. Germline V gene data show CDR1 as SGHNT and CDR2 as YYREEE (reference sequence). The CDR3 sequence is CASSLEGGAGNTIYF. CDR3 DNA: TGTGCCAGCAGCCTCGAGGGAGGAGCTGGAAACACCATATATTTT.

Only one count was recorded for this clone. The V gene is TRBV30, the J gene TRBJ2-7, with 7 bases identical to TRBD1. This CDR3 is built from 11 residues. In germline, CDR1 is GTSNPN, CDR2 SVGIG (reference sequence). J was trimmed by 4 bases and V by 7 bases; bases with no gene match: 4. The CDR3 nucleotides read TGTGCCTCCGGGACAGATTACGAGCAGTACTTC. Translation gives CASGTDYEQYF. Complete variable domain (other parts from reference TRBV30 and TRBJ2-7): SQTIHQWPATLVQPVGSPLSLECTVEGTSNPNLYWYRQAAGRGLQLLFYSVGIGQISSEVPQNLSASRPQDRQFILSSKKLLLSDSGFYLCASGTDYEQYFGPGTRLTVT.

The V call is TRBV7-9, the J call TRBJ1-6; TRBD1 agrees at 7 bases. This CDR3 comprises 14 residues. Germline values: CDR1 SEHNR, CDR2 FQNEAQ (reference sequence). With 5 bases clipped from V and 7 bases from J, the junction kept 5 bases outside the gene matches. The CDR3 loop is CASSEGQPNSPLHF. CDR3 sequence (DNA): TGTGCCAGCAGCGAGGGACAGCCAAATTCACCCCTCCACTTT.

V usage is TRBV9 and J usage is TRBJ1-3; D remains unclear. The CDR3 is 14 amino acids. From germline, CDR1 is SGDLS and CDR2 YYNGEE. The ends were cut back, 0 bases at V and 5 bases at J, with 9 bases in the middle. This CDR3 is CASSVESSRNTIYF. The CDR3, as DNA: TGTGCCAGCAGCGTAGAAAGCTCAAGAAACACCATATATTTT. The full variable domain, with the rest looked up from reference TRBV9 and TRBJ1-3, is DSGVTQTPKHLITATGQRVTLRCSPRSGDLSVYWYQQSLDQGLQFLIQYYNGEERAKGNILERFSAQQFPDLHSELNLSSLELGDSALYFCASSVESSRNTIYFGEGSWLTVV.

This chain connects TRBV5-1 to TRBJ2-2; 8 nucleotides align to TRBD2. The CDR3 spans 14 residues. Germline CDR1 SGHRS, CDR2 YFSETQ. With 3 bases clipped from V and 7 bases from J, the junction kept 5 bases outside the gene matches. CDR3 sequence: CASSSGLVGGELFF. Written as DNA, the CDR3 is TGCGCCAGCAGCTCGGGACTAGTAGGCGGGGAGCTGTTTTTT.

The rearrangement uses TRBV6-5 and TRBJ2-3; possibly TRBD2 for D (5 bases). Looked up from germline, CDR1 is MNHEY and CDR2 is SVGAGI. This CDR3 has 15 amino acids. The germline V and J ends were trimmed by 1 base and 6 bases, with 14 bases remaining between them. CDR3 residues: CASSYLGSGKDTQYF. The CDR3 nucleotides read TGTGCCAGCAGTTACTTAGGGTCGGGAAAGGATACGCAGTATTTT.

This clone has only one observation. The J gene is TRBJ1-2, the V gene TRBV3-1 (or the pseudogene TRBV3-2), with 8 bases matching TRBD1. With V trimmed by 4 bases and J by 7 bases, 5 bases remained unmatched. Germline CDR1 and CDR2: LGHDT and YNNKEL (reference sequence). The CDR3 is made up of 13 amino acids. In nucleotides, the CDR3 is TGTGCCAGCAGCCCAGGGGGCGCGTTTGGCTACACCTTC. This encodes CASSPGGAFGYTF.

The chain carries TRBV29-1 and TRBJ1-3, with D maybe TRBD1 (5 bases). Trimming left V 5 bases short and J 1 base short, with 12 bases between. The CDR3 is 14 amino acids. Looked up from germline, CDR1 is SQVTM and CDR2 is ANQGSEA. The CDR3 protein is CSVKYDRSGNTIYF. CDR3 bases: TGCAGCGTTAAATACGACAGATCTGGAAACACCATATATTTT.

The rearrangement joins TRBV4-1 to TRBJ1-4, with D uncertain. V was trimmed by 1 base and J by 4 bases, leaving 16 bases between them. Germline-derived CDR1 and CDR2 are MGHRA and YSYEKL. There are 17 residues in the CDR3. The CDR3 sequence is CASSQGLGRTLNEKLFF. The CDR3, as DNA: TGCGCCAGCAGCCAAGGATTAGGGCGGACTCTTAATGAAAAACTGTTTTTT.

A note on this clone: In the same sample, other DNA sequences code for this CDR3. The genes are TRBV5-1 and TRBJ2-5; 8 nucleotides align to TRBD1. Germline V gene lookup returns CDR1 SGHRS and CDR2 YFSETQ. This CDR3 spans 15 amino acids. V lost 0 bases, J lost 4 bases, and 5 bases stayed unmatched. The CDR3 region has the DNA TGCGCCAGCAGCTTGGGACAGGGGTTGAGAGAGACCCAGTACTTC. Translated: CASSLGQGLRETQYF.